Included here is one TCR beta chain sequence, with context. Its antigen is unknown. Sequencing used cDNA as its template, made by extracting RNA and reverse transcribing it. Sequenced by immunoSEQ multiplex PCR; TCRdb stores in-frame clones only, minus some. The sample includes around 270,000 clones, 55% to 75% of them seen just once. V was pared by 5 bases and J by 6 bases, with 7 bases between. The CDR3 runs to 10 residues. The V gene's germline CDR1 is DFQATT and CDR2 SNEGSKA (reference sequence). Sample treatment: oral pan-JAK inhibitor, 5-10 mg twice daily. This entry is derived from a study of CD8+ T cells in alopecia areata. Broader study findings: Against the mouse data, patients shared TCRs less clearly, possibly for HLA reasons.

This chain links TRBV20-1 with TRBJ1-1; D is uncertain. This sequence originates from a human donor with alopecia areata. The sample consisted of CD4+ T cells sorted from blood, taken at week 24, from a patient treated with tofacitinib. The CDR3 spells CSAGDPEAFF. In DNA form, the CDR3 reads TGCAGTGCTGGGGATCCTGAAGCTTTCTTT.